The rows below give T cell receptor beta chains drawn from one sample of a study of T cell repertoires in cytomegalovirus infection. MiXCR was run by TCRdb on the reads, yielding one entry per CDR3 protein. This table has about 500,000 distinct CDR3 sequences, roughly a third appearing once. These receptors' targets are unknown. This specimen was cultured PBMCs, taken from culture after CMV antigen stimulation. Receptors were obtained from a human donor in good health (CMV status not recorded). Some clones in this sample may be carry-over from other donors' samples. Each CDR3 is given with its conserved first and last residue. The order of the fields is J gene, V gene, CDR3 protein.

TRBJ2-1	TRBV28	CASGSGSYEQFF
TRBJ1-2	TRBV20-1	CSATDRVGGWGYTF
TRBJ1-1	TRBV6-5	CASSLHPRGNTEAFF
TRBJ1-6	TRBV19	CASSWGEKTSPLHF
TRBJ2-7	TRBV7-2	CASSFARRNEQYF
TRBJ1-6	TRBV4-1	CASSQDLQQSYNSPLHF
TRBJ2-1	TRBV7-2	CASSLDLGENEQFF
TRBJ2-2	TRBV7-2	CASKTGLTNTGELFF
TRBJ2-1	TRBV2	CASAGSSYNEQFF
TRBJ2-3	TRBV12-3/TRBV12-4	CASSLAETDTQYF
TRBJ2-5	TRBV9	CASSAGPSARRETQYF
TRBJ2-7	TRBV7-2	CASSATSGSHHEQYF
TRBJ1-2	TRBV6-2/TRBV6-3	CASSFPGYTF
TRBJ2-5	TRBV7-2	CASRRLAGGQETQYF
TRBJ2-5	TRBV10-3	CAISERGPAETQYF
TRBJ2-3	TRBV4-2	CASSQPPGLGSADTQYF
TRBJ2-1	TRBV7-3	CASSLSRTGEGYEQFF
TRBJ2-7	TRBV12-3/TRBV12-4	CASSFDHSTRIGEQYF
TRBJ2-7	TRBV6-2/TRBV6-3	CASSNHGTGSYEQYF
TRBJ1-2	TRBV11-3	CASSPIGGQGNYGYTF
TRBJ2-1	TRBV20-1	CSASTSNEQFF